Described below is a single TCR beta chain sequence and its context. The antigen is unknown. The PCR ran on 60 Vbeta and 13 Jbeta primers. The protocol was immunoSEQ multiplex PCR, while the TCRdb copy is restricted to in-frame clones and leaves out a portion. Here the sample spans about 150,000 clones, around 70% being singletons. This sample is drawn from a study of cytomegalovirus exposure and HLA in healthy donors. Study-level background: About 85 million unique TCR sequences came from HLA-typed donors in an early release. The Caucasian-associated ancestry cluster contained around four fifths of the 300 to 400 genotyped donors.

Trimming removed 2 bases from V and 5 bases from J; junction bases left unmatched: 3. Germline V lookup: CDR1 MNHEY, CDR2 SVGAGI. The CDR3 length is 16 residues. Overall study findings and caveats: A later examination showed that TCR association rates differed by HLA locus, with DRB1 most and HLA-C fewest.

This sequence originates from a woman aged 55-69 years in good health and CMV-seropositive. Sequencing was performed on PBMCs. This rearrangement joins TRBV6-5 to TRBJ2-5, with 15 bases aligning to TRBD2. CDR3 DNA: TGTGCCAGCAGTTACCTCGGGACTAGCGGGGGGGAGACCCAGTACTTC. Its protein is CASSYLGTSGGETQYF.